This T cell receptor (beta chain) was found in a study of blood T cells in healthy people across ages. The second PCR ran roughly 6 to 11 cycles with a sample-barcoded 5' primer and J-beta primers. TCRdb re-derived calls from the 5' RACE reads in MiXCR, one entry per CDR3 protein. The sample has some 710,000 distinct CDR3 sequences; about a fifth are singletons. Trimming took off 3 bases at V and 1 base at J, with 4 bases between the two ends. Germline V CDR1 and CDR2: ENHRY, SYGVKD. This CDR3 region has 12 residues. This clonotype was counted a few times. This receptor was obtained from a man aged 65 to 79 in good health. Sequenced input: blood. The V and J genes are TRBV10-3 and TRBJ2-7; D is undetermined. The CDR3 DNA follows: TGTGCCATCAGTGACGGTTCCTACGAGCAGTACTTC. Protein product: CAISDGSYEQYF.